These 9 T cell receptor beta chains originate from one sample sequenced in a study of blood T cell repertoires in COVID-19. Here immunoSEQ multiplex PCR was the method, and the copy in TCRdb shows in-frame clones only, minus some. This table holds fewer than 400,000 clones, around 85% found once. Sample: PBMCs or T cells enriched from blood (not recorded which). These receptors all come from a woman aged 25-40 years who had been exposed to COVID-19.

The chain is built from TRBV3-1 (or the pseudogene TRBV3-2) and TRBJ2-1; D is unclear. The germline CDR1 and CDR2 sequences are LGHDT and YNNKEL (reference sequence). This CDR3 spans 12 amino acids. The V end lost 3 bases, the J end lost 12 bases, and 12 bases lay between the germline ends. The CDR3 region has the DNA TGTGCCAGCAGCCAGATAGAGGAGATGCAGTTCTTC. As protein: CASSQIEEMQFF.

This chain joins TRBV2 and TRBJ2-7, with TRBD2 as a possible D gene (6 bases). The CDR3 has 13 residues. The germline gives CDR1 SNHLY, CDR2 FYNNEI. Trimming took off 7 bases at V and 4 bases at J, with 14 bases between the two ends. The CDR3 DNA is TGTGCCAGCAATAATAGGAGGGGATACGAGCAGTACTTC. Amino acids: CASNNRRGYEQYF.

The chain couples TRBV28 to TRBJ2-7, with 8 bases that match TRBD1. The germline gives CDR1 MDHEN, CDR2 SYDVKM. The CDR3 has 14 amino acids. The V segment lost 5 bases and the J segment 4 bases; nucleotides outside the gene matches: 7. CDR3 coding DNA: TGTGCCAGCAGTACACAGGGGGATGGTTACGAGCAGTACTTC. Translating it yields CASSTQGDGYEQYF.

This clone was seen just once. The J gene is TRBJ1-1, the V gene TRBV10-3; D possibly corresponds to TRBD1 (6 bases). This CDR3 has 15 amino acids. Looked up from germline, CDR1 is ENHRY and CDR2 is SYGVKD. Deletions cut 6 bases from V and 0 bases from J, with 14 bases between. The DNA of the CDR3 is TGTGCCATCAGCGACCGGACAGTTATGAACACTGAAGCTTTCTTT. This gives the protein CAISDRTVMNTEAFF.

V is TRBV7-2 and J is TRBJ1-5, with D unclear. CDR3 length equals 14 residues. Germline assignment: CDR1 SGHTA and CDR2 FQGNSA. Deletions cut 5 bases from V and 2 bases from J, with 10 bases between. The CDR3 region is CASSHSNRNQPQHF. The DNA for the CDR3 is TGTGCCAGCAGCCACAGTAACCGCAATCAGCCCCAGCATTTT.

The chain joins TRBV3-1 (or the pseudogene TRBV3-2) to TRBJ2-2; 7 bases line up with TRBD2. The CDR3 runs to 15 residues. After removal of 4 bases from V and 3 bases from J, the junction contained 5 bases not matched to a gene. CDR1 LGHDT and CDR2 YNNKEL come from the germline V gene (reference sequence). CDR3: CASSLRAGYTGELFF. The CDR3 bases are TGTGCCAGCAGCCTTCGAGCGGGGTACACCGGGGAGCTGTTTTTT.

In its sample, this clone was seen once. The chain links TRBV2 to TRBJ2-7; 7 nucleotides match TRBD2. Germline assignment: CDR1 SNHLY and CDR2 FYNNEI. J lost 6 bases, V lost 5 bases, and 13 bases had no gene match. CDR3 length: 15 residues. The CDR3 loop reads CASSSLREGSTEQYF. The CDR3 DNA follows: TGTGCCAGCAGTTCTTTGAGGGAGGGCTCAACCGAGCAGTACTTC.

J is TRBJ1-5 and V is TRBV27, with D perhaps TRBD1 (5 bases). Deletions cut 6 bases from V and 1 base from J, with 22 bases between. The V gene's germline CDR1 is MNHEY and CDR2 SMNVEV (reference sequence). The CDR3 extends over 18 amino acids. The CDR3 DNA reads TGTGCCAGCAGAGACCTCCCCCTGGGATCAGGGAGCAATCAGCCCCAGCATTTT. This gives the protein CASRDLPLGSGSNQPQHF.

The rearrangement uses TRBV5-4 and TRBJ1-1; no clear D. The CDR3 is made up of 14 amino acids. The V gene lost 0 bases and the J gene lost 1 base, with 7 bases spanning the gap. Germline CDR1 is SGHNT and CDR2 is YYREEE (reference sequence). The CDR3 is CASSLVVSNTEAFF. CDR3 in DNA: TGTGCCAGCAGCTTGGTCGTTTCGAACACTGAAGCTTTCTTT. Full variable domain (outside the CDR3, taken from reference TRBV5-4 and TRBJ1-1): ETGVTQSPTHLIKTRGQQVTLRCSSQSGHNTVSWYQQALGQGPQFIFQYYREEENGRGNFPPRFSGLQFPNYSSELNVNALELDDSALYLCASSLVVSNTEAFFGQGTRLTVV.